The next 24 T cell receptor beta chains were all read from a single sample in a study of blood T cell repertoires in COVID-19. Only in-frame clones appear in the TCRdb table, and some are missing; sequencing was by immunoSEQ multiplex PCR. The repertoire consists of 140,000 or so clones, with roughly four fifths occurring once and the leading ten covering 4%. Sample: peripheral blood. The receptors here all came from a woman at least 80 years old with acute or convalescent COVID-19.

The chain carries TRBV5-4 and TRBJ1-2, with TRBD1 matching 7 bases. This CDR3 is built from 13 residues. V was clipped by 4 bases and J by 3 bases; unmatched bases: 3. Germline V gives CDR1 SGHNT, CDR2 YYREEE (reference sequence). The chain's CDR3 is CASSETGYYGYTF. Written as DNA, the CDR3 is TGTGCCAGCAGCGAGACAGGGTACTATGGCTACACCTTC.

In its sample, this clone was seen a few times. This rearrangement joins TRBV27 to TRBJ2-7, with 9 nucleotides matching TRBD1. V trimming: 6 bases; J trimming: 9 bases; junction bases outside the gene matches: 12. The CDR3 loop spans 14 amino acids. Germline lookup yields CDR1 MNHEY and CDR2 SMNVEV (reference sequence). CDR3 protein: CASRNPGQGFGQYF. DNA of the CDR3: TGTGCCAGCAGGAACCCGGGACAGGGTTTCGGGCAGTACTTC.

The sample holds many counts of this clone. Different DNA sequences within this sample yield the same CDR3. This chain joins TRBV5-6 and TRBJ2-7; D possibly corresponds to TRBD1 (6 bases). From germline, CDR1 is SGHDT and CDR2 YYEEEE. V was pared by 0 bases and J by 6 bases, with 7 bases between. The CDR3 extends over 12 amino acids. The CDR3 region is CASSLGRGEQYF. The CDR3 region has the DNA TGTGCCAGCAGCTTGGGCAGGGGCGAGCAGTACTTC.

Turning to this clone: The same CDR3 arises from other DNA sequences in this sample as well. This rearrangement joins TRBV9 to TRBJ1-3; D not resolved. The V end lost 1 base, the J end lost 0 bases, and 5 bases lay between the germline ends. Germline CDR1 is SGDLS and CDR2 is YYNGEE. This CDR3 is built from 14 residues. Here the CDR3 reads CASSVSGSGNTIYF. CDR3 nucleotides: TGTGCCAGCAGCGTATCCGGCTCTGGAAACACCATATATTTT.

The chain links TRBV6-5 to TRBJ1-1; perhaps TRBD1 as D (6 bases). The CDR3 length is 15 residues. V was shortened by 7 bases and J by 5 bases, with 20 bases between the two germline ends. Germline V lookup: CDR1 MNHEY, CDR2 SVGAGI. The CDR3 DNA follows: TGTGCCAGCACGGCGGGTCCAACAGGGACGACTGAAGCTTTCTTT. It translates to CASTAGPTGTTEAFF.

V gene TRBV6-5 combines with J gene TRBJ1-5; 7 bases fit TRBD1. The CDR3 contains 14 residues. Germline CDR1 and CDR2: MNHEY and SVGAGI. J was trimmed by 1 base and V by 8 bases; bases with no gene match: 5. CDR3 protein: CASRSGQSNQPQHF. The CDR3 nucleotides read TGTGCCAGCCGATCGGGACAGAGCAATCAGCCCCAGCATTTT.

V and J are TRBV5-1 and TRBJ2-2, with 7 bases fitting TRBD1. There are 19 residues in the CDR3. Germline-derived CDR1 and CDR2 are SGHRS and YFSETQ. V trimming: 6 bases; J trimming: 1 base; junction bases outside the gene matches: 18. CDR3 coding DNA: TGCGCCAGCAACCTGGGGTCCAGGGGGATTGAGTGGAACACCGGGGAGCTGTTTTTT. Translating it yields CASNLGSRGIEWNTGELFF.

The chain carries TRBV28 and TRBJ1-4; maybe TRBD1 (6 bases). The germline V gene has CDR1 MDHEN and CDR2 SYDVKM. CDR3 length: 18 residues. Trimming took 6 bases from V and 1 from J, leaving 21 bases between them. The CDR3 bases are TGTGCCAGCAGATTCTTTCCCTACACACAGGGAACTAATGAAAAACTGTTTTTT. Encoded protein: CASRFFPYTQGTNEKLFF.

This chain joins TRBV19 and TRBJ2-1; no clear D. V lost 4 bases and J lost 0, with 10 bases in between. CDR1 is LNHDA and CDR2 is SQIVND in the germline V gene (reference sequence). The CDR3 extends over 15 amino acids. Written as DNA, the CDR3 is TGTGCCAGTAGTACCTCCTCCAGCTCCTACAATGAGCAGTTCTTC. Encoded protein: CASSTSSSSYNEQFF.

This sequence joins TRBV3-1 (or the pseudogene TRBV3-2) and TRBJ1-3, with D hard to call. The germline CDR1 and CDR2 sequences are LGHDT and YNNKEL (reference sequence). Trimming stripped 1 base from V and 4 bases from J, with 11 bases between. The CDR3 consists of 15 residues. The CDR3 DNA follows: TGTGCCAGCAGCCAAGGCGTCACAGAAGGAAACACCATATATTTT. It is translated as CASSQGVTEGNTIYF.

The chain couples TRBV9 to TRBJ2-7, with D maybe TRBD1 (6 bases). V was clipped by 0 bases and J by 2 bases, with 12 bases between them. CDR1 and CDR2 (germline): SGDLS, YYNGEE. This CDR3 is 15 amino acids long. CDR3: CASSVEPGVAYEQYF. The CDR3 coding sequence is TGTGCCAGCAGCGTAGAGCCAGGGGTGGCCTACGAGCAGTACTTC.

The chain joins TRBV6-2 or TRBV6-3 to TRBJ2-7; weak D call: TRBD2 (5 bases). The V gene lost 5 bases and the J gene lost 6 bases, with 11 bases spanning the gap. This CDR3 has 12 amino acids. Germline CDR1 and CDR2: MNHEY and SVGEGT. CDR3 amino acids: CASSENGLEQYF. The DNA for the CDR3 is TGTGCCAGCAGTGAGAACGGACTCGAGCAGTACTTC.

In this sample, this clone turned up a few times. The chain is built from TRBV19 and TRBJ1-6; D uncertain. This CDR3 is built from 14 residues. V was clipped by 6 bases and J by 9 bases, with 15 bases between them. Germline-derived CDR1 and CDR2 are LNHDA and SQIVND (reference sequence). The CDR3 spells CASRSGGMGSPLHF. The CDR3 nucleotides read TGTGCCAGTAGATCGGGAGGCATGGGTTCACCCCTCCACTTT.

The J gene is TRBJ2-1, the V gene TRBV5-1; TRBD2 matches 12 bases. Germline V gene data show CDR1 as SGHRS and CDR2 as YFSETQ. This CDR3 is built from 17 residues. V gave up 2 bases and J gave up 8 bases; unmatched junction bases: 11. CDR3 sequence: CASSLGLAGTGGDEQFF. CDR3 sequence (DNA): TGCGCCAGCAGCTTAGGACTAGCGGGGACAGGCGGTGATGAGCAGTTCTTC.

The V gene is TRBV19, the J gene TRBJ2-7; D possibly corresponds to TRBD1 (6 bases). This CDR3 has 12 residues. Germline V gene lookup returns CDR1 LNHDA and CDR2 SQIVND (reference sequence). V was cut by 2 bases and J by 5 bases, with 7 bases left in between. CDR3 loop: CASSISGDEQYF. The CDR3 DNA follows: TGTGCCAGTAGTATATCAGGGGACGAGCAGTACTTC.

The genes are TRBV5-1 and TRBJ1-1; unclear D gene. CDR1 and CDR2 from the germline V gene are SGHRS and YFSETQ. V lost 0 bases and J lost 4, with 10 bases in between. CDR3 length equals 14 residues. The CDR3 region is CASSLAAGSTEAFF. The CDR3 DNA reads as TGCGCCAGCAGCTTGGCGGCGGGGAGCACTGAAGCTTTCTTT. Filled out from reference TRBV5-1 and TRBJ1-1, the complete variable domain reads KAGVTQTPRYLIKTRGQQVTLSCSPISGHRSVSWYQQTPGQGLQFLFEYFSETQRNKGNFPGRFSGRQFSNSRSEMNVSTLELGDSALYLCASSLAAGSTEAFFGQGTRLTVV.

The chain recombines TRBV5-1 with TRBJ2-7; D might be TRBD2 (5 bases). The germline V gene encodes CDR1 SGHRS and CDR2 YFSETQ. V was cut by 4 bases and J by 7 bases, with 27 bases left in between. The CDR3 has 17 amino acids. The CDR3 here is CASSGPSGTSFSREQYF. The CDR3 region has the DNA TGCGCCAGCAGCGGTCCCTCCGGTACTAGTTTTTCTAGAGAGCAGTACTTC.

There are a few counts of this clone. The J gene is TRBJ2-7, the V gene TRBV27; tentatively, D is TRBD1 (6 bases). Germline V gives CDR1 MNHEY, CDR2 SMNVEV (reference sequence). CDR3 length: 15 residues. V was trimmed by 1 base and J by 1 base, leaving 11 bases between them. DNA for the CDR3: TGTGCCAGCAGTTTATTACAGGGTGGTTCCTACGAGCAGTACTTC. Encoded protein: CASSLLQGGSYEQYF.

The J gene is TRBJ1-3, the V gene TRBV4-1; no clear D. Germline V gene data show CDR1 as MGHRA and CDR2 as YSYEKL. The CDR3 has 15 amino acids. V was trimmed by 4 bases and J by 1 base, leaving 11 bases between them. CDR3 residues: CASSPLGLSGNTIYF. CDR3 DNA sequence: TGCGCCAGCAGCCCCCTAGGACTGTCTGGAAACACCATATATTTT.

V usage is TRBV29-1 and J usage is TRBJ2-6; D remains ambiguous. V lost 1 base and J 4 bases, leaving 5 bases between the germline ends. Germline V gene sequence: CDR1 SQVTM, CDR2 ANQGSEA. The CDR3 extends over 13 amino acids. CDR3 sequence: CSVEGAGANVLTF. The CDR3 DNA follows: TGCAGCGTTGAAGGAGCCGGGGCCAACGTCCTGACTTTC.

The chain joins TRBV4-2 to TRBJ2-1; 10 bases agree with TRBD2. J lost 0 bases, V lost 1 base, and 0 bases had no gene match. The CDR3 contains 16 residues. The germline gives CDR1 LGHNA, CDR2 YNFKEQ. DNA of the CDR3: TGTGCCAGCAGCCAAGCTAGCGGGAGCTCCTACAATGAGCAGTTCTTC. Translation: CASSQASGSSYNEQFF.

The chain links TRBV7-2 to TRBJ2-1, with 8 bases matching TRBD2. Looked up from germline, CDR1 is SGHTA and CDR2 is FQGNSA. The CDR3 spans 15 residues. V lost 1 base and J lost 7; bases outside the gene matches: 6. The CDR3 nucleotides are TGTGCCAGCAGCTTAGAGGGCGGGAGGAGGAATGAGCAGTTCTTC. Amino acids: CASSLEGGRRNEQFF.

With regard to this clone: Other nucleotide sequences in the sample specify the same CDR3. The chain carries TRBV28 and TRBJ2-7; tentative D call: TRBD2 (7 bases). The germline CDR1 and CDR2 sequences are MDHEN and SYDVKM. CDR3 length: 14 residues. V lost 3 bases to trimming and J lost 3 bases, with 12 bases between them. The CDR3 is CASSLDRGGYEQYF. DNA of the CDR3: TGTGCCAGCAGTTTGGATAGGGGGGGCTACGAGCAGTACTTC. The full variable domain, in which reference TRBV28 and TRBJ2-7 provide the parts outside the CDR3, is DVKVTQSSRYLVKRTGEKVFLECVQDMDHENMFWYRQDPGLGLRLIYFSYDVKMKEKGDIPEGYSVSREKKERFSLILESASTNQTSMYLCASSLDRGGYEQYFGPGTRLTVT.

The rearrangement links TRBV2 to TRBJ2-1, with TRBD2 as a possible D gene (5 bases). The CDR3 loop spans 14 amino acids. Trimming took 6 bases from V and 8 from J, leaving 17 bases between them. Germline-derived CDR1 and CDR2 are SNHLY and FYNNEI. Here the CDR3 reads CASSYLTSNDEQFF. CDR3 sequence (DNA): TGTGCCAGCAGCTACCTTACTAGTAATGATGAGCAGTTCTTC. Filled out from reference TRBV2 and TRBJ2-1, the complete variable domain reads EPEVTQTPSHQVTQMGQEVILRCVPISNHLYFYWYRQILGQKVEFLVSFYNNEISEKSEIFDDQFSVERPDGSNFTLKIRSTKLEDSAMYFCASSYLTSNDEQFFGPGTRLTVL.